Listed here is a single T cell receptor beta chain. This record comes from a study of T cell responses to AZD1222 COVID-19 vaccine. Trimming cost V 5 bases and J 3 bases, with 6 bases left between them. The CDR3 spans 12 residues. Germline V gene sequence: CDR1 SGHVS, CDR2 FQNEAQ. Only in-frame clones appear in the TCRdb table, and some are missing; sequencing was by immunoSEQ multiplex PCR. The data hold around 140,000 clones, with about nine tenths observed a single time. This chain uses TRBV7-8 with TRBJ2-3; D is unclear. The TCR was taken from an adult in good health. The sample in question was peripheral blood, obtained on day 0 of AZD1222 vaccination. CDR3 loop: CASSHLTDTQYF. The DNA of the CDR3 is TGTGCCAGCAGCCACCTGACAGATACGCAGTATTTT.